This T cell receptor (beta chain) derives from a study of beta chain features in type 1 diabetes. Since all of the isolated RNA was reverse transcribed, expressed TCRB transcripts were what got sequenced. Clones were read by immunoSEQ multiplex PCR, and TCRdb kept only the in-frame ones, dropping some. In the table there are more than 300,000 clones, 10% to 15% of which are singletons. This clone turned up a few times. The germline V and J ends were trimmed by 6 bases and 4 bases, with 11 bases remaining between them. The CDR3 extends over 13 amino acids. Germline assignment: CDR1 SGHNT and CDR2 YYREEE (reference sequence).

This chain joins TRBV5-4 and TRBJ2-1, with D possibly TRBD2 on 5 matching bases. This receptor was taken from a young man in good health. The sample comprised naive CD4+ T cells from blood. The DNA of the CDR3 is TGTGCCAGCACCGTGGACTCATACAATGAGCAGTTCTTC. Its translation is CASTVDSYNEQFF.